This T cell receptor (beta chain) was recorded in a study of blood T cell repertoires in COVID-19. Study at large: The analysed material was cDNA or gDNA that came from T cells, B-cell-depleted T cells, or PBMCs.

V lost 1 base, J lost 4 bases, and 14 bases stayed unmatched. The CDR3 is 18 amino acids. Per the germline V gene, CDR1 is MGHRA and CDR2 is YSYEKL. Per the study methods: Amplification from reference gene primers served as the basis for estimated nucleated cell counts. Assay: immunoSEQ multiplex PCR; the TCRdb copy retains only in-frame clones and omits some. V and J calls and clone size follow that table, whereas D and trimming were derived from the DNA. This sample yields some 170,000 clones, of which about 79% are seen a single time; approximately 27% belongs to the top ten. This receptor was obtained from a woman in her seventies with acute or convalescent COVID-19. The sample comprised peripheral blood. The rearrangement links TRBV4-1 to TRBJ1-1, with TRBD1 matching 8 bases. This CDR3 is CASSQVVLTGVGGTEAFF. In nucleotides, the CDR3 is TGCGCCAGCAGCCAAGTCGTTTTGACAGGGGTGGGGGGCACTGAAGCTTTCTTT.